The 27 T cell receptor beta chains given below trace back to one sample, sequenced in a study of follicular helper T cells after annual influenza vaccination. Repertoires were generated with immunoSEQ multiplex PCR, while TCRdb's copy carries only in-frame clones and drops some. The data hold roughly 10,000 clones, with roughly 80% observed a single time. Regarding time point: 2014-2015 season, pre-vaccination. Material: CXCR5- memory CD4+ T cells sorted from blood, obtained on the day of influenza vaccination. These receptors were taken from an adult who received the influenza vaccine.

The chain has TRBV6-5 and TRBJ1-1; D is unresolved. CDR1 and CDR2 (germline): MNHEY, SVGAGI. The V end was cut by 5 bases, the J end by 1 base, with 11 bases between. The CDR3 extends over 14 amino acids. CDR3 nucleotides: TGTGCCAGCAGTCCAGGAGGAGGGAACACTGAAGCTTTCTTT. Encoded protein: CASSPGGGNTEAFF.

V and J are TRBV7-2 and TRBJ2-3, with D tentatively TRBD2 (5 bases). Trimming removed 5 bases at V and 4 bases at J, with 7 bases between. Looked up from germline, CDR1 is SGHTA and CDR2 is FQGNSA. The CDR3 consists of 12 residues. The CDR3 sequence: CASSPGADTQYF. CDR3 nucleotide sequence: TGTGCCAGCAGCCCCGGGGCAGATACGCAGTATTTT.

A note on this clone: Other DNA sequences within the sample encode an identical CDR3. V usage is TRBV7-2 and J usage is TRBJ1-6; D is unclear. The germline V and J ends were trimmed by 4 bases and 7 bases, with 5 bases remaining between them. The CDR3 extends over 12 amino acids. The germline CDR1 and CDR2 sequences are SGHTA and FQGNSA. In nucleotides, the CDR3 is TGTGCCAGCAGCTCTAACAATTCACCCCTCCACTTT. Amino acids: CASSSNNSPLHF.

The rearrangement uses TRBV7-9 and TRBJ1-1; 9 bases line up with TRBD1. Germline CDR1 and CDR2: SEHNR and FQNEAQ (reference sequence). This CDR3 has 13 residues. V lost 0 bases and J lost 10; bases outside the gene matches: 3. CDR3 DNA: TGTGCCAGCAGCTTAGCGACAGGGGGGGCAGCTTTCTTT. It specifies CASSLATGGAAFF.

This clone was found a few times. V gene TRBV4-2 combines with J gene TRBJ1-1, with D possibly TRBD1 on 6 matching bases. Per germline, CDR1 LGHNA and CDR2 YNFKEQ. Trimming shortened V by 3 bases and J by 4 bases, and 12 bases separated the two germline ends. The CDR3 runs to 14 residues. The DNA for the CDR3 is TGTGCCAGCAGCCAGGAAACAGGGAGCACTGAAGCTTTCTTT. It codes for CASSQETGSTEAFF.

This sequence joins TRBV5-1 and TRBJ1-4, with 7 bases matching TRBD1. Germline V gives CDR1 SGHRS, CDR2 YFSETQ. After removal of 4 bases from V and 5 bases from J, the junction contained 8 bases not matched to a gene. The CDR3 is made up of 15 amino acids. The CDR3 loop is CASSLDPGQNEKLFF. The CDR3 DNA reads TGCGCCAGCAGCCTAGATCCGGGACAGAATGAAAAACTGTTTTTT.

J is TRBJ2-3 and V is TRBV19, with TRBD1 identical over 8 bases. Trimming removed 3 bases from V and 3 bases from J; junction bases left unmatched: 5. CDR3 length: 15 residues. Germline V gene data show CDR1 as LNHDA and CDR2 as SQIVND (reference sequence). The CDR3 loop is CASSIGQGGTDTQYF. The CDR3 coding sequence is TGTGCCAGTAGTATCGGACAGGGAGGAACAGATACGCAGTATTTT.

V gene TRBV27 combines with J gene TRBJ1-5; D not resolved. V was pared by 8 bases and J by 7 bases, with 6 bases between. Looked up from germline, CDR1 is MNHEY and CDR2 is SMNVEV (reference sequence). The length of the CDR3 is 10 residues. In DNA, the CDR3 is TGTGCCAGCGGTCGGCAGCCCCAGCATTTT. Protein: CASGRQPQHF.

The V call is TRBV29-1, the J call TRBJ1-4, with D perhaps TRBD1 (6 bases). Germline assignment: CDR1 SQVTM and CDR2 ANQGSEA. This CDR3 has 14 amino acids. The germline V and J ends were trimmed by 4 bases and 5 bases, with 14 bases remaining between them. The CDR3 region is CSVGGGRGNEKLFF. The CDR3 bases are TGCAGCGTTGGCGGGGGCCGGGGGAATGAAAAACTGTTTTTT. The full variable domain, its missing parts supplied by reference TRBV29-1 and TRBJ1-4, is SAVISQKPSRDICQRGTSLTIQCQVDSQVTMMFWYRQQPGQSLTLIATANQGSEATYESGFVIDKFPISRPNLTFSTLTVSNMSPEDSSIYLCSVGGGRGNEKLFFGSGTQLSVL.

This sequence joins TRBV6-4 and TRBJ2-1, with a possible D match to TRBD2 (6 bases). The CDR3 is 14 residues long. Germline CDR1 and CDR2: MRHNA and SNTAGT. The ends were cut back, 7 bases at V and 4 bases at J, with 14 bases in the middle. The CDR3 DNA reads as TGTGCCAGCACCGGGGACTTAGCGTACAATGAGCAGTTCTTC. Protein product: CASTGDLAYNEQFF.

This clone was detected once. The V gene is TRBV5-4, the J gene TRBJ2-1; 7 bases line up with TRBD2. The germline CDR1 and CDR2 sequences are SGHNT and YYREEE (reference sequence). The CDR3 totals 14 residues. Unmatched junction bases numbered 3, after V lost 4 bases and J lost 2 bases. DNA of the CDR3: TGTGCCAGCAGCCCGGGACTAACCTACAATGAGCAGTTCTTC. This codes for CASSPGLTYNEQFF. Complete variable domain (other parts from reference TRBV5-4 and TRBJ2-1): ETGVTQSPTHLIKTRGQQVTLRCSSQSGHNTVSWYQQALGQGPQFIFQYYREEENGRGNFPPRFSGLQFPNYSSELNVNALELDDSALYLCASSPGLTYNEQFFGPGTRLTVL.

This chain connects TRBV6-1 to TRBJ2-2; D is ambiguous. The length of the CDR3 is 13 residues. Germline V gene data show CDR1 as MNHNS and CDR2 as SASEGT. V was clipped by 5 bases and J by 6 bases, with 10 bases between them. The DNA for the CDR3 is TGTGCCAGCAGTCCACAAGGGTCCGGGGAGCTGTTTTTT. It codes for CASSPQGSGELFF.

This chain links TRBV12-1 with TRBJ1-3; the tabulated D call, TRBD1, remains unverified against the DNA. TRBV12-1 is a pseudogene. The CDR3 covers 18 residues. DNA of the CDR3: TGTGCCAGCAGCTCCCTTCCCCTCGACAGATTCTCTGGAAACACCATATATTTT. Protein sequence: CASSSLPLDRFSGNTIYF.

This sequence joins TRBV6-5 and TRBJ1-1; 7 nucleotides agree with TRBD1. J gave up 1 base and V 6 bases, and 8 bases lay outside the gene matches. There are 15 residues in the CDR3. CDR1 and CDR2 (germline): MNHEY, SVGAGI. In DNA, the CDR3 is TGTGCCAGCAGCCCAAGACAGGGTGGGAACACTGAAGCTTTCTTT. This codes for CASSPRQGGNTEAFF.

The chain has TRBV29-1 and TRBJ2-5; the match to TRBD2 covers 12 bases. The CDR3 length is 14 residues. In germline, CDR1 is SQVTM, CDR2 ANQGSEA. Trimming at V came to 7 bases and at J to 0 bases, leaving 3 bases not matched to a gene. CDR3 sequence reads: CSGRLAGDQETQYF. The CDR3, as DNA: TGCAGCGGGCGACTAGCGGGGGACCAAGAGACCCAGTACTTC.

The chain links TRBV4-3 to TRBJ2-6; 8 nucleotides agree with TRBD1. The ends lost 1 base at V and 0 bases at J; junction bases unmatched: 5. Germline lookup yields CDR1 LGHNA and CDR2 YSLEER. The CDR3 totals 18 residues. This chain's CDR3 is CASSQVGQALSGANVLTF. The DNA of the CDR3 is TGCGCCAGCAGCCAAGTGGGACAGGCCCTCTCTGGGGCCAACGTCCTGACTTTC.

This clone was counted a single time. The chain joins TRBV9 to TRBJ2-5, with 7 nucleotides matching TRBD1. The CDR3 length is 17 residues. Germline CDR1 SGDLS, CDR2 YYNGEE. J gave up 5 bases and V 0 bases, and 13 bases lay outside the gene matches. The CDR3 DNA is TGTGCCAGCAGCGTAGGCCCCGAGGAAGGGGGCCGGGAGACCCAGTACTTC. Encoded protein: CASSVGPEEGGRETQYF.

This sequence joins TRBV28 and TRBJ1-2; D may be TRBD1 (5 bases). Germline CDR1 is MDHEN and CDR2 is SYDVKM. With 4 bases removed from V and 1 base from J, the gap between germline ends came to 19 bases. The CDR3 loop spans 17 amino acids. The chain's CDR3 is CASSSGDRSADNYGYTF. The CDR3 nucleotides are TGTGCCAGCAGTTCTGGCGACAGAAGCGCGGATAACTATGGCTACACCTTC.

V is TRBV7-2 and J is TRBJ2-1; possibly TRBD1 or TRBD2 for D (5 bases each). The length of the CDR3 is 18 residues. Trimming removed 5 bases at V and 2 bases at J, with 22 bases between. Germline loops: CDR1 SGHTA, CDR2 FQGNSA. DNA for the CDR3: TGTGCCAGCAGCGCCCCACGAATCCGGGACCGCACCTACAATGAGCAGTTCTTC. Residues: CASSAPRIRDRTYNEQFF. Based on the CDR3 plus reference TRBV7-2 and TRBJ2-1, the full variable domain is GAGVSQSPSNKVTEKGKDVELRCDPISGHTALYWYRQSLGQGLEFLIYFQGNSAPDKSGLPSDRFSAERTGGSVSTLTIQRTQQEDSAVYLCASSAPRIRDRTYNEQFFGPGTRLTVL.

The chain employs TRBV4-3 and TRBJ2-5, with 11 bases that match TRBD1. V lost 0 bases and J lost 7; bases outside the gene matches: 4. The germline CDR1 and CDR2 sequences are LGHNA and YSLEER. This CDR3 has 15 residues. CDR3 DNA sequence: TGCGCCAGCAGCCAAGATATGGGACAGGGGGGGACCCAGTACTTC. Residues: CASSQDMGQGGTQYF.

The chain uses TRBV28 and TRBJ1-5; 11 bases map to TRBD1. Unmatched junction bases numbered 4, after V lost 4 bases and J lost 2 bases. Germline V gene sequence: CDR1 MDHEN, CDR2 SYDVKM. The CDR3 runs 16 residues. In nucleotides, the CDR3 is TGTGCCAGCAGTTCCGGGGACAGGGGGGGCAATCAGCCCCAGCATTTT. Protein product: CASSSGDRGGNQPQHF.

This clone has just a few counts. V is TRBV7-9 and J is TRBJ1-2; D not certain. This CDR3 spans 14 amino acids. Germline assignment: CDR1 SEHNR and CDR2 FQNEAQ (reference sequence). V was clipped by 4 bases and J by 2 bases, with 11 bases between them. In DNA form, the CDR3 reads TGTGCCAGCAGCTCCAATTGGGTCAACTATGGCTACACCTTC. It encodes CASSSNWVNYGYTF.

The chain carries TRBV5-4 and TRBJ2-2, with D perhaps TRBD2 (5 bases). V was pared by 4 bases and J by 6 bases, with 10 bases between. The CDR3 contains 13 residues. Germline loops: CDR1 SGHNT, CDR2 YYREEE (reference sequence). DNA of the CDR3: TGTGCCAGCAGCCCTACTAGACCCGGGGAGCTGTTTTTT. The encoded protein is CASSPTRPGELFF.

This clone has just one count. The V call is TRBV5-1, the J call TRBJ2-1; D unresolved. The CDR3 consists of 15 residues. Deletions cut 3 bases from V and 5 bases from J, with 15 bases between. Germline V gene lookup returns CDR1 SGHRS and CDR2 YFSETQ. The CDR3 DNA sequence: TGCGCCAGCAGCTCACGGCCGTTGAGGAACAATGAGCAGTTCTTC. It translates to CASSSRPLRNNEQFF.

The gene calls are TRBV7-8 and TRBJ2-3; unclear D gene. The CDR3 loop spans 14 amino acids. Trimming removed 1 base from V and 6 bases from J, with 11 bases in between. Germline CDR1 SGHVS, CDR2 FQNEAQ. Here the CDR3 reads CASSLDWARDTQYF. CDR3 nucleotide sequence: TGTGCCAGCAGCTTAGATTGGGCAAGGGATACGCAGTATTTT.

This rearrangement joins TRBV11-3 to TRBJ2-1; D is ambiguous. The CDR3 totals 14 residues. V dropped 0 bases and J dropped 1 base, with 4 bases sitting between them. Germline-derived CDR1 and CDR2 are SGHNT and YENEEA. As DNA, the CDR3 is TGTGCCAGCAGCTTAGATCCATCCTACAATGAGCAGTTCTTC. Protein: CASSLDPSYNEQFF.

The CDR3 sequence is CASRGLAGEILFSSYNEQFF. The CDR3 DNA reads as TGTGCCAGCAGGGGACTAGCGGGAGAAATATTGTTCAGCTCCTACAATGAGCAGTTCTTC. This chain uses TRBV6-4 with TRBJ2-1, with 14 nucleotides matching TRBD2. The CDR3 consists of 20 residues. Losses at the gene ends were 6 bases for V and 0 bases for J; bases not matched to a gene: 13. Germline loops: CDR1 MRHNA, CDR2 SNTAGT.